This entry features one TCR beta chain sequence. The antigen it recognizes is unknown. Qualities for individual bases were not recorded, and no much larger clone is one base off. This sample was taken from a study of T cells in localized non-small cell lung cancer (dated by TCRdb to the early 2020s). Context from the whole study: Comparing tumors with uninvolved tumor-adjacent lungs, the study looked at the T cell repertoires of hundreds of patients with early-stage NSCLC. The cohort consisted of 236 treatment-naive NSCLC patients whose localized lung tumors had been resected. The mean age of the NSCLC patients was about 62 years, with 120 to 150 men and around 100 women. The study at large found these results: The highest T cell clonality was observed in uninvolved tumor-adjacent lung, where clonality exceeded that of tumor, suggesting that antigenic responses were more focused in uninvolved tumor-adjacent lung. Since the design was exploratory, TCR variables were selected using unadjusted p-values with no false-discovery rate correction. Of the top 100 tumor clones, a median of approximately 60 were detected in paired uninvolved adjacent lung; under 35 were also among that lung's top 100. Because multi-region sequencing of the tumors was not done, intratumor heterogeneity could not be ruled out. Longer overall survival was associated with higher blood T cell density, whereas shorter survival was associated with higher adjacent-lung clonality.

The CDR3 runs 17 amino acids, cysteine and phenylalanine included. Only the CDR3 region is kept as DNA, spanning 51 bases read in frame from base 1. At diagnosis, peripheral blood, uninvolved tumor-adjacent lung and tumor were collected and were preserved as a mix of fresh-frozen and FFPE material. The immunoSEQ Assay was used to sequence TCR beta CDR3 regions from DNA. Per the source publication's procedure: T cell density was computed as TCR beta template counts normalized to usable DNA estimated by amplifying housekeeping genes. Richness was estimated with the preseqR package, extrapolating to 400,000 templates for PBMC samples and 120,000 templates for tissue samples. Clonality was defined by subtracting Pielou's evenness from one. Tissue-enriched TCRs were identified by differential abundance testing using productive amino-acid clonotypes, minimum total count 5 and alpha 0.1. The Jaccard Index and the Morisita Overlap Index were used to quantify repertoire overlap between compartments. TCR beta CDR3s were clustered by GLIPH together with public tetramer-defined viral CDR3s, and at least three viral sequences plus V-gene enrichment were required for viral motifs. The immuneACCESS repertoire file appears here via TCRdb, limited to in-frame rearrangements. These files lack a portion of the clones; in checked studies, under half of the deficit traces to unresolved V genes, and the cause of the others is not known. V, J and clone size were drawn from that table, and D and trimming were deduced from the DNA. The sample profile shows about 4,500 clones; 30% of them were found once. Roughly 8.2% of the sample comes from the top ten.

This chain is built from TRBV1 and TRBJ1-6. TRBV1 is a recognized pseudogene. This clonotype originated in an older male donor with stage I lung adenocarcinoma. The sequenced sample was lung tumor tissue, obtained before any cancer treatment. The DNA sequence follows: TGCGCCAGCAGCCAAGAGGGGGGGGCCCACTATAATTCACCCCTCCACTTT. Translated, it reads CASSQEGGAHYNSPLHF.